These 24 T cell receptor beta chains originate from one sample sequenced in a study of blood T cell repertoires in COVID-19. TCRdb's table, derived via immunoSEQ multiplex PCR, lists solely in-frame clones and lacks some. The sample lists under 250,000 clones; over 75% were seen once. Sequenced input: PBMCs or T cells enriched from blood (not recorded which). Receptors originate from a woman aged 60-75 years who had recovered from COVID-19.

The chain combines TRBV10-2 with TRBJ1-2, with a possible D match to TRBD1 (6 bases). CDR3 length equals 13 residues. The V gene lost 4 bases and the J gene lost 8 bases, with 14 bases spanning the gap. Germline assignment: CDR1 WSHSY and CDR2 SAAADI. CDR3 DNA: TGCGCCAGCAGTGGGGAAGGGGGTAGGGGCTACACCTTC. Encoded protein: CASSGEGGRGYTF.

CDR3 in DNA: TGTGCCAGCAGTCCCGCCGGCGGGGAGCTGTTTTTT. Translating it yields CASSPAGGELFF. The chain employs TRBV2 and TRBJ2-2; D remains unclear. V lost 5 bases, J lost 7 bases, and 8 bases lay in between. Germline CDR1 and CDR2: SNHLY and FYNNEI. CDR3 length: 12 amino acids.

On this clone: Other DNA sequences within the sample encode an identical CDR3. This chain connects TRBV4-3 to TRBJ1-2; 8 bases match TRBD1. Germline lookup yields CDR1 LGHNA and CDR2 YSLEER. The trim removed 0 bases at V and 3 bases at J, leaving 6 bases unmatched. The CDR3 consists of 16 residues. The DNA for the CDR3 is TGCGCCAGCAGCCAAGATTCGGGACAGGTGCACTATGGCTACACCTTC. Protein sequence: CASSQDSGQVHYGYTF.

This clone was observed once. The V gene is TRBV7-8, the J gene TRBJ1-5; 7 bases are a match to TRBD1. Germline loops: CDR1 SGHVS, CDR2 FQNEAQ. V dropped 5 bases and J dropped 5; count of bases not matched to a gene: 3. The CDR3 has 13 amino acids. CDR3 in DNA: TGTGCCAGCAGCCCCGGACAGGATCAGCCCCAGCATTTT. This sequence encodes CASSPGQDQPQHF. Full variable domain (outside the CDR3, taken from reference TRBV7-8 and TRBJ1-5): GAGVSQSPRYKVAKRGQDVALRCDPISGHVSLFWYQQALGQGPEFLTYFQNEAQLDKSGLPSDRFFAERPEGSVSTLKIQRTQQEDSAVYLCASSPGQDQPQHFGDGTRLSIL.

The chain combines TRBV5-1 with TRBJ1-2; no definite D call. V lost 0 bases and J 4 bases, leaving 13 bases between the germline ends. The CDR3 sequence is 15 residues long. Per germline, CDR1 SGHRS and CDR2 YFSETQ. Written as DNA, the CDR3 is TGCGCCAGCAGCTTGGCTATGGAACGGGGCTATGGCTACACCTTC. Its translation is CASSLAMERGYGYTF.

Notes on this clone: The same CDR3 arises from other DNA sequences in this sample as well. V and J are TRBV7-8 and TRBJ1-5; D possibly corresponds to TRBD1 (5 bases). V dropped 1 base and J dropped 2 bases, with 12 bases sitting between them. CDR1 is SGHVS and CDR2 is FQNEAQ in the germline V gene. The CDR3 totals 16 residues. The CDR3 is CASSLDGRVGNQPQHF. The CDR3 coding sequence is TGTGCCAGCAGCTTAGACGGCAGGGTGGGCAATCAGCCCCAGCATTTT.

The chain carries TRBV4-3 and TRBJ1-6, with 9 bases fitting TRBD1. V shed 4 bases and J 7 bases; nucleotides not matched to a gene: 14. Germline V gene sequence: CDR1 LGHNA, CDR2 YSLEER. The CDR3 consists of 18 residues. Here the CDR3 reads CASSLQPTGGAGNSPLHF. The CDR3 DNA reads TGCGCCAGCAGCCTACAACCAACAGGGGGCGCTGGGAATTCACCCCTCCACTTT.

The chain carries TRBV7-2 and TRBJ1-3; TRBD1 is a possible D gene (5 bases). The V end was cut by 5 bases, the J end by 9 bases, with 14 bases between. Per the germline V gene, CDR1 is SGHTA and CDR2 is FQGNSA. CDR3 length equals 13 residues. CDR3 DNA sequence: TGTGCCAGCAGCGAGGGACTGACGACCACCATATATTTT. It codes for CASSEGLTTTIYF. The complete variable domain, with remaining parts taken from reference TRBV7-2 and TRBJ1-3, reads GAGVSQSPSNKVTEKGKDVELRCDPISGHTALYWYRQSLGQGLEFLIYFQGNSAPDKSGLPSDRFSAERTGGSVSTLTIQRTQQEDSAVYLCASSEGLTTTIYFGEGSWLTVV.

The J gene is TRBJ1-5, the V gene TRBV5-1; D possibly corresponds to TRBD1 (6 bases). CDR1 and CDR2 from the germline V gene are SGHRS and YFSETQ. The V end was cut by 1 base, the J end by 3 bases, with 11 bases between. The CDR3 covers 15 residues. CDR3 bases: TGCGCCAGCAGCTTGTTAGGGGGAGACAATCAGCCCCAGCATTTT. This translates into CASSLLGGDNQPQHF. Combining the CDR3 with reference TRBV5-1 and TRBJ1-5 gives the whole variable domain KAGVTQTPRYLIKTRGQQVTLSCSPISGHRSVSWYQQTPGQGLQFLFEYFSETQRNKGNFPGRFSGRQFSNSRSEMNVSTLELGDSALYLCASSLLGGDNQPQHFGDGTRLSIL.

About this clone itself: At one of its ends the junction is not consistent with the germline gene, which may arise from a read error. Other nucleotide sequences from this sample produce the same CDR3. The gene calls are TRBV6-5 and TRBJ1-2, with TRBD1 identical over 10 bases. CDR3 length equals 15 residues. Germline lookup yields CDR1 MNHEY and CDR2 SVGAGI. The CDR3 region is CASSPDRGRGYGYTF. CDR3 sequence (DNA): TGTGCCAGCAGCCCAGACAGGGGGCGAGGGTATGGTTACACCTTC.

This clone was observed many times. V is TRBV7-2 and J is TRBJ1-6; 9 positions agree with TRBD1. V was clipped by 2 bases and J by 8 bases; unmatched bases: 4. This CDR3 has 15 residues. From germline, CDR1 is SGHTA and CDR2 FQGNSA. This CDR3 is CASSLLDRGDSPLHF. DNA for the CDR3: TGTGCCAGCAGCTTATTGGACAGGGGTGATTCACCCCTCCACTTT.

This clone was picked up one time. This chain uses TRBV2 with TRBJ1-1; 7 bases match TRBD1. This CDR3 is 13 amino acids long. Unmatched junction bases numbered 3, after V lost 2 bases and J lost 6 bases. The germline V gene encodes CDR1 SNHLY and CDR2 FYNNEI. The CDR3 is CASSEQGTAEAFF. CDR3 coding DNA: TGTGCCAGCAGTGAACAGGGGACAGCTGAAGCTTTCTTT.

This sequence joins TRBV6-1 and TRBJ2-1, with TRBD2 identical over 7 bases. J gave up 6 bases and V 8 bases, and 13 bases lay outside the gene matches. The CDR3 extends over 15 amino acids. Germline V gene lookup returns CDR1 MNHNS and CDR2 SASEGT. The CDR3 bases are TGTGCCAGCTCGAGGGGTAGCGGGTCCGCCAATGAGCAGTTCTTC. Translation: CASSRGSGSANEQFF.

The rearrangement uses TRBV5-1 and TRBJ1-2; possibly TRBD1 for D (6 bases). The CDR3 totals 15 residues. Germline values: CDR1 SGHRS, CDR2 YFSETQ. The V end was cut by 3 bases, the J end by 2 bases, with 14 bases between. CDR3 protein: CASSWGQGANYGYTF. The DNA of the CDR3 is TGCGCCAGCAGCTGGGGGCAGGGAGCAAACTATGGCTACACCTTC.

The chain uses TRBV19 and TRBJ1-2; TRBD1 matches at 9 bases. Losses at the gene ends were 0 bases for V and 1 base for J; bases not matched to a gene: 3. The CDR3 is 16 amino acids. Looked up from germline, CDR1 is LNHDA and CDR2 is SQIVND (reference sequence). CDR3 sequence: CASSIETGQGNYGYTF. DNA for the CDR3: TGTGCCAGTAGTATAGAGACGGGACAGGGTAACTATGGCTACACCTTC. The full variable domain, with the rest looked up from reference TRBV19 and TRBJ1-2, is DGGITQSPKYLFRKEGQNVTLSCEQNLNHDAMYWYRQDPGQGLRLIYYSQIVNDFQKGDIAEGYSVSREKKESFPLTVTSAQKNPTAFYLCASSIETGQGNYGYTFGSGTRLTVV.

This chain joins TRBV3-1 (or the pseudogene TRBV3-2) and TRBJ2-7; TRBD1 is a possible D gene (6 bases). The V gene lost 3 bases and the J gene lost 2 bases, with 11 bases spanning the gap. The germline V gene encodes CDR1 LGHDT and CDR2 YNNKEL (reference sequence). The CDR3 runs to 14 residues. The CDR3 spells CASSQGTLAYEQYF. In DNA form, the CDR3 reads TGTGCCAGCAGCCAGGGGACATTAGCCTACGAGCAGTACTTC.

The J gene is TRBJ1-1, the V gene TRBV2; D is perhaps TRBD1 (6 bases). The germline V gene has CDR1 SNHLY and CDR2 FYNNEI. This CDR3 spans 13 amino acids. V lost 10 bases and J lost 0, with 12 bases in between. CDR3 coding DNA: TGTGCCATCGGACAGCAAATGAACACTGAAGCTTTCTTT. This gives the protein CAIGQQMNTEAFF.

This sequence joins TRBV19 and TRBJ2-3, with TRBD1 identical over 10 bases. V lost 11 bases, J lost 7 bases, and 12 bases stayed unmatched. The CDR3 has 14 amino acids. Germline CDR1 reads LNHDA; CDR2 reads SQIVND (reference sequence). The CDR3 sequence: CALPPGQGKHTQYF. CDR3 sequence (DNA): TGTGCCTTGCCCCCGGGACAGGGGAAGCATACGCAGTATTTT.

This clone was seen only a few times. The DNA for the CDR3 is TGTGCCAGCAGCCGCGGGACTACAGGACTTCACCGTACGCAGTATTTT. Translated: CASSRGTTGLHRTQYF. V and J are TRBV7-2 and TRBJ2-3; 7 bases match TRBD2. The V gene end was trimmed by 5 bases and the J gene end by 8 bases; junction bases not matched to a gene: 16. This CDR3 contains 16 residues. Germline V lookup: CDR1 SGHTA, CDR2 FQGNSA.

This chain uses TRBV7-9 with TRBJ1-3; D ambiguous. Trimming cost V 4 bases and J 4 bases, with 5 bases left between them. The V gene's germline CDR1 is SEHNR and CDR2 FQNEAQ (reference sequence). The CDR3 runs 12 residues. CDR3 loop: CASSSQGNTIYF. In DNA, the CDR3 is TGTGCCAGCAGCTCCCAGGGAAACACCATATATTTT.

This chain connects TRBV3-1 (or the pseudogene TRBV3-2) to TRBJ1-3; possibly TRBD1 for D (6 bases). V lost 4 bases and J lost 2, with 12 bases in between. Germline values: CDR1 LGHDT, CDR2 YNNKEL (reference sequence). This CDR3 region has 15 residues. CDR3 nucleotides: TGTGCCAGCAGCCCTAGAGCAGGGGCTGGAAACACCATATATTTT. It translates to CASSPRAGAGNTIYF.

CDR3 coding DNA: TGTGCCAGCAGCCAGCCACAGGGGACGCAGTATTTT. Translated: CASSQPQGTQYF. J is TRBJ2-3 and V is TRBV3-1 (or the pseudogene TRBV3-2); 7 bases are shared with TRBD1. This CDR3 comprises 12 residues. Trimming at V came to 3 bases and at J to 9 bases, leaving 3 bases not matched to a gene. From germline, CDR1 is LGHDT and CDR2 YNNKEL (reference sequence).

This clone occurred a few times. The CDR3 nucleotides are TGTGCCAGCAGCCCACGACAGGGGGCGGCAGATACGCAGTATTTT. As protein: CASSPRQGAADTQYF. The V call is TRBV7-2, the J call TRBJ2-3, with TRBD1 identical over 10 bases. The V gene end was trimmed by 5 bases and the J gene end by 4 bases; junction bases not matched to a gene: 6. CDR3 length: 15 amino acids. CDR1 is SGHTA and CDR2 is FQGNSA in the germline V gene.

The chain couples TRBV30 to TRBJ2-1, with a possible D match to TRBD1 (5 bases). Per germline, CDR1 GTSNPN and CDR2 SVGIG (reference sequence). With 3 bases removed from V and 10 bases from J, the gap between germline ends came to 19 bases. The CDR3 sequence is 14 residues long. This CDR3 is CAWSAGLGFQEQFF. The DNA of the CDR3 is TGTGCCTGGAGCGCAGGGTTGGGGTTCCAGGAGCAGTTCTTC. Together with reference TRBV30 and TRBJ2-1, the CDR3 gives the full variable domain: SQTIHQWPATLVQPVGSPLSLECTVEGTSNPNLYWYRQAAGRGLQLLFYSVGIGQISSEVPQNLSASRPQDRQFILSSKKLLLSDSGFYLCAWSAGLGFQEQFFGPGTRLTVL.